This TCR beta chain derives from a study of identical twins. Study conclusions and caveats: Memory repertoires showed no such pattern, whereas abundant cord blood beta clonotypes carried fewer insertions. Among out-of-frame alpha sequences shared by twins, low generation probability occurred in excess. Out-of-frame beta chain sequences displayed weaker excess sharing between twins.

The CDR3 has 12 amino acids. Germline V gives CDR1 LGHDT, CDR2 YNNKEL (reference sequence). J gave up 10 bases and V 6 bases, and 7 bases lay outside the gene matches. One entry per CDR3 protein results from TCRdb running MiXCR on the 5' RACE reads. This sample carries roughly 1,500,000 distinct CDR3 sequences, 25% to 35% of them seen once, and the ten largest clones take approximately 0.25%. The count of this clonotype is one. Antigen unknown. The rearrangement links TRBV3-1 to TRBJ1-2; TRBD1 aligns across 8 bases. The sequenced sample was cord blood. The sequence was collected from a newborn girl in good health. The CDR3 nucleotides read TGTGCCAGCAGTTTCCTACAGGGGGACTACACCTTC. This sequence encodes CASSFLQGDYTF.